What follows are 27 T cell receptor beta chains derived from one specimen sequenced in a study of blood T cells in healthy people across ages. A second PCR of roughly 7 to 11 cycles used a sample-barcoded 5' primer and a J-beta primer mix. One entry per CDR3 protein, called by TCRdb with MiXCR from the 5' RACE reads. This table has about 800,000 distinct CDR3 sequences, 20% to 30% appearing once. These same data were also listed under a study on T cells of mothers and their children.

Sequenced input: blood. Receptors were obtained from a boy younger than 18 in good health.

This rearrangement joins TRBV12-3 or TRBV12-4 to TRBJ1-2, with 8 bases lining up with TRBD1. CDR3 length equals 15 residues. The J segment lost 6 bases and the V segment lost 5 bases, leaving 11 bases of the junction unmatched. The CDR3 protein is CASSHLRTGLDGYTF. The CDR3 DNA sequence: TGTGCCAGCAGTCACTTACGGACAGGGTTGGATGGCTACACCTTC.

The chain links TRBV4-3 to TRBJ2-3; TRBD2 agrees at 11 bases. Germline V lookup: CDR1 LGHNA, CDR2 YSLEER. The CDR3 is 15 residues long. Germline trimming cut 2 bases from V and 4 bases from J; bases unmatched to any gene: 2. CDR3 bases: TGCGCCAGCAGCCAAACGGGACTAGCGGCAGATACGCAGTATTTT. Protein: CASSQTGLAADTQYF.

This clonotype was seen just once. The J gene is TRBJ2-5, the V gene TRBV11-2; the match to TRBD2 covers 7 bases. Germline V gene lookup returns CDR1 SGHAT and CDR2 FQNNGV. V lost 5 bases and J lost 1; bases outside the gene matches: 10. The CDR3 is 16 amino acids. CDR3 sequence (DNA): TGTGCCAGCAGCCCCAGGCGGGGCGGGGGCCAAGAGACCCAGTACTTC. Amino acids: CASSPRRGGGQETQYF. The complete variable domain, with remaining parts taken from reference TRBV11-2 and TRBJ2-5, reads EAGVAQSPRYKIIEKRQSVAFWCNPISGHATLYWYQQILGQGPKLLIQFQNNGVVDDSQLPKDRFSAERLKGVDSTLKIQPAKLEDSAVYLCASSPRRGGGQETQYFGPGTRLLVL.

The chain joins TRBV29-1 to TRBJ1-4; 10 nucleotides match TRBD1. J gave up 11 bases and V 7 bases, and 10 bases lay outside the gene matches. This CDR3 spans 13 amino acids. Germline CDR1 and CDR2: SQVTM and ANQGSEA. Here the CDR3 reads CSAETGGAGKLFF. The CDR3 DNA sequence: TGCAGCGCCGAGACAGGGGGCGCCGGGAAACTGTTTTTT.

As DNA, the CDR3 is TGTGCCTGGAGCCAAGAGACCCAGTACTTC. Its translation is CAWSQETQYF. J is TRBJ2-5 and V is TRBV30; D ambiguous. Trimming removed 3 bases from V and 1 base from J, with 0 bases in between. The V gene's germline CDR1 is GTSNPN and CDR2 SVGIG (reference sequence). This CDR3 spans 10 amino acids.

This clonotype was seen a few times. The chain joins TRBV18 to TRBJ2-5; no clear D gene. Per germline, CDR1 KGHSH and CDR2 LQKENI. The V end lost 2 bases, the J end lost 5 bases, and 6 bases lay between the germline ends. The CDR3 loop spans 12 amino acids. The CDR3 nucleotides are TGTGCCAGCTCACCAAAAACCGAGACCCAGTACTTC. Translation: CASSPKTETQYF.

The chain couples TRBV9 to TRBJ2-7, with 10 bases that match TRBD1. Germline V CDR1 and CDR2: SGDLS, YYNGEE. After removal of 4 bases from V and 5 bases from J, the junction contained 6 bases not matched to a gene. This CDR3 has 14 amino acids. The CDR3 loop is CASSLGQGNDEQYF. The DNA for the CDR3 is TGTGCCAGCAGCCTGGGACAGGGGAATGACGAGCAGTACTTC.

The CDR3 sequence: CATVDGVNTEAFF. The CDR3 bases are TGTGCCACCGTGGATGGGGTGAACACTGAAGCTTTCTTT. This rearrangement joins TRBV7-8 to TRBJ1-1; D gene unclear. The CDR3 has 13 residues. CDR1 SGHVS and CDR2 FQNEAQ come from the germline V gene. Trimming took off 10 bases at V and 0 bases at J, with 12 bases between the two ends.

CDR3 amino acids: CASSLSLRTGETQYF. The CDR3 coding sequence is TGTGCCAGCAGTTTGAGTCTCAGGACAGGAGAGACCCAGTACTTC. The rearrangement joins TRBV12-3 or TRBV12-4 to TRBJ2-5, with 7 bases aligning to TRBD1. V lost 3 bases and J lost 4; bases outside the gene matches: 8. This CDR3 is built from 15 residues.

The J gene is TRBJ2-7, the V gene TRBV6-2 or TRBV6-3; 7 positions agree with TRBD2. The CDR3 length is 14 residues. J gave up 1 base and V 2 bases, and 2 bases lay outside the gene matches. Germline CDR1 and CDR2: MNHEY and SVGEGT. The CDR3 sequence is CASSYASGSYEQYF. Here the CDR3 DNA reads TGTGCCAGCAGTTACGCTAGCGGATCCTACGAGCAGTACTTC.

There are a few counts of this clonotype. The chain carries TRBV7-6 and TRBJ2-5; tentative D call: TRBD2 (5 bases). The end of the DNA fits TRBJ2-1 better, so the J call may be wrong. Germline V gene data show CDR1 as SGHVS and CDR2 as FNYEAQ. CDR3 length: 15 residues. The CDR3 DNA is TGTGCCAGCAGCCCAGGCCTGGGTAGCGCAAATGAGCAGTTCTTC. This gives the protein CASSPGLGSANEQFF.

This clonotype has just a few counts. The V gene is TRBV29-1, the J gene TRBJ2-3; 8 bases are shared with TRBD2. V lost 7 bases and J lost 4; bases outside the gene matches: 1. The CDR3 has 11 residues. Germline CDR1 is SQVTM and CDR2 is ANQGSEA. The CDR3 loop is CSGTSPDTQYF. The DNA for the CDR3 is TGCAGCGGGACTAGCCCAGATACGCAGTATTTT.

The chain uses TRBV7-2 and TRBJ1-6, with D unresolved. Germline V gene sequence: CDR1 SGHTA, CDR2 FQGNSA. CDR3 size: 16 residues. V lost 1 base, J lost 6 bases, and 13 bases lay in between. CDR3 in DNA: TGTGCCAGCAGCTTAGAACCAGGAATACCTAATTCACCCCTCCACTTT. Protein: CASSLEPGIPNSPLHF.

The chain recombines TRBV6-1 with TRBJ1-2, with D hard to call. This CDR3 has 13 residues. The V gene lost 1 base and the J gene lost 4 bases, with 7 bases spanning the gap. Germline CDR1 reads MNHNS; CDR2 reads SASEGT. The DNA of the CDR3 is TGTGCCAGCAGTGAAGACAGCGGCTATGGCTACACCTTC. Its translation: CASSEDSGYGYTF.

J is TRBJ1-1 and V is TRBV20-1; D gene ambiguous. The CDR3 runs to 12 residues. Germline CDR1 is DFQATT and CDR2 is SNEGSKA (reference sequence). V dropped 6 bases and J dropped 5 bases, with 13 bases sitting between them. The chain's CDR3 is CSARRRVTEAFF. The CDR3 DNA follows: TGCAGTGCCCGCCGGCGGGTTACTGAAGCTTTCTTT.

As DNA, the CDR3 is TGTGCCAGCAGCCAACTCCGGGACTATCGAGAGACCCAGTACTTC. Translation gives CASSQLRDYRETQYF. V gene TRBV14 combines with J gene TRBJ2-5; 7 bases fit TRBD2. Germline values: CDR1 SGHDN, CDR2 FVKESK. With 2 bases clipped from V and 4 bases from J, the junction kept 7 bases outside the gene matches. This CDR3 is built from 15 residues.

This clonotype showed up just once. J is TRBJ2-7 and V is TRBV20-1, with TRBD2 matching 9 bases. The CDR3 is 16 residues long. In germline, CDR1 is DFQATT, CDR2 SNEGSKA (reference sequence). The J segment lost 2 bases and the V segment lost 0 bases, leaving 8 bases of the junction unmatched. This CDR3 is CSARDPASGVPYEQYF. The CDR3 region has the DNA TGCAGTGCTAGAGATCCGGCTAGCGGGGTTCCCTACGAGCAGTACTTC.

This clonotype was counted once. The chain is built from TRBV27 and TRBJ2-1; TRBD1 matches at 7 bases. This CDR3 region has 13 residues. Trimming removed 7 bases from V and 3 bases from J; junction bases left unmatched: 3. Looked up from germline, CDR1 is MNHEY and CDR2 is SMNVEV (reference sequence). DNA of the CDR3: TGTGCCAGCAAACAGGGGATCTACAATGAGCAGTTCTTC. Translation: CASKQGIYNEQFF.

This clonotype occurred a few times. A read error may explain this, as a much larger clone is one base away. CDR3 in DNA: TGTGCCGCCAGCTTGCCCCCCCCAGGTAGCTCCTACGAGCAGTACTTC. Residues: CAASLPPPGSSYEQYF. This chain links TRBV15 with TRBJ2-7; D unclear. There are 16 residues in the CDR3. In germline, CDR1 is LNHNV, CDR2 YYDKDF (reference sequence).

This clonotype came up a few times. The chain is built from TRBV9 and TRBJ1-1; D unclear. This CDR3 spans 15 amino acids. The V gene's germline CDR1 is SGDLS and CDR2 YYNGEE. With 0 bases removed from V and 0 bases from J, the gap between germline ends came to 9 bases. The CDR3 region is CASSVDPGLNTEAFF. For the CDR3, the DNA is TGTGCCAGCAGCGTAGATCCGGGGTTGAACACTGAAGCTTTCTTT. The complete variable domain, with remaining parts taken from reference TRBV9 and TRBJ1-1, reads DSGVTQTPKHLITATGQRVTLRCSPRSGDLSVYWYQQSLDQGLQFLIQYYNGEERAKGNILERFSAQQFPDLHSELNLSSLELGDSALYFCASSVDPGLNTEAFFGQGTRLTVV.

This clonotype was seen more than once but under ten times. V usage is TRBV7-2 and J usage is TRBJ1-2; D may be TRBD1 (6 bases). This CDR3 has 13 residues. CDR1 and CDR2 (germline): SGHTA, FQGNSA. V lost 1 base to trimming and J lost 8 bases, with 11 bases between them. The CDR3 region is CASSLEQGGGYTF. CDR3 in DNA: TGTGCCAGCAGCTTAGAACAGGGAGGAGGCTACACCTTC.

This clonotype was detected a few times. The V and J genes are TRBV5-1 and TRBJ2-1; TRBD2 aligns across 16 bases. The germline CDR1 and CDR2 sequences are SGHRS and YFSETQ. CDR3 length: 17 amino acids. V shed 4 bases and J 10 bases; nucleotides not matched to a gene: 11. The CDR3 bases are TGCGCCAGCAGCGCCACGGGACTAGCGGGAGGGAGCTTCGAGCAGTTCTTC. It specifies CASSATGLAGGSFEQFF.

In its sample, this clonotype was seen a few times. The genes are TRBV7-9 and TRBJ1-4; TRBD1 agrees at 7 bases. The germline gives CDR1 SEHNR, CDR2 FQNEAQ (reference sequence). The CDR3 consists of 15 residues. V dropped 5 bases and J dropped 0; count of bases not matched to a gene: 3. The DNA of the CDR3 is TGTGCCAGCAGCAGGGACAGCCCAACTAATGAAAAACTGTTTTTT. Encoded protein: CASSRDSPTNEKLFF. Full variable domain (rest looked up from reference TRBV7-9 and TRBJ1-4): DTGVSQNPRHKITKRGQNVTFRCDPISEHNRLYWYRQTLGQGPEFLTYFQNEAQLEKSRLLSDRFSAERPKGSFSTLEIQRTEQGDSAMYLCASSRDSPTNEKLFFGSGTQLSVL.

This clonotype was found a few times. The chain combines TRBV28 with TRBJ1-2, with 10 bases fitting TRBD1. Germline V gives CDR1 MDHEN, CDR2 SYDVKM. The CDR3 is 15 amino acids. Germline trimming cut 7 bases from V and 4 bases from J; bases unmatched to any gene: 9. The CDR3 coding sequence is TGTGCCAGCAATCGCCGGGACAGGGGATCCTATGGCTACACCTTC. Protein sequence: CASNRRDRGSYGYTF.

This clonotype was found once. The chain uses TRBV13 and TRBJ1-2; 7 positions match TRBD1. The CDR3 extends over 13 amino acids. With 5 bases clipped from V and 7 bases from J, the junction kept 7 bases outside the gene matches. CDR1 and CDR2 from the germline V gene are PRHDT and FYEKMQ (reference sequence). The CDR3 DNA reads as TGTGCCAGCAGCCCGAGGACAGGTGCTGGCTACACCTTC. Its translation is CASSPRTGAGYTF.

This clonotype was seen only a few times. CDR3 coding DNA: TGTGCCAGCAGCCCGGACCCCGCTGCAACTAATGAAAAACTGTTTTTT. Encoded protein: CASSPDPAATNEKLFF. The chain couples TRBV4-2 to TRBJ1-4; D remains unclear. V was pared by 4 bases and J by 0 bases, with 12 bases between. CDR1 and CDR2 (germline): LGHNA, YNFKEQ. This CDR3 has 16 amino acids.

This clonotype came up a few times. The chain uses TRBV5-1 and TRBJ1-2; 7 nucleotides align to TRBD1. J gave up 7 bases and V 5 bases, and 8 bases lay outside the gene matches. The CDR3 has 13 residues. Germline CDR1 is SGHRS and CDR2 is YFSETQ. The CDR3 region is CASSTPDRAGYTF. CDR3 nucleotide sequence: TGCGCCAGCAGTACACCCGACAGGGCTGGCTACACCTTC.